This paragraph covers one T cell receptor (beta chain) sequence. Version v3.0 of the immunoSEQ assay ran at survey level. Produced via immunoSEQ multiplex PCR; TCRdb's table is partial and in-frame only. Of 13,000 to 15,000 clones listed, about 79% are singletons. This sample is drawn from a study of long-term antiretroviral therapy in people with HIV. CDR3 length: 12 amino acids. Germline V gives CDR1 SGHVS, CDR2 FNYEAQ. Trimming cost V 4 bases and J 5 bases, with 9 bases left between them. This sequence originates from a man aged 25 to 45 with HIV. This material consisted of unsorted PBMCs, taken 0.4 years after starting antiretroviral therapy. The chain uses TRBV7-6 and TRBJ2-7; a possible D gene is TRBD2 (5 bases). The CDR3 nucleotides are TGTGCCAGCAGCTCAGAGGGAAACGAGCAGTACTTC. As protein: CASSSEGNEQYF.